This TCR beta chain was documented in a study of blood T cell repertoires in COVID-19. The CDR3 is 11 amino acids. The V and J ends lost 3 bases and 8 bases respectively, with 10 bases between them. Germline V lookup: CDR1 SQVTM, CDR2 ANQGSEA. Sequencing used immunoSEQ multiplex PCR; TCRdb keeps in-frame clones, though not all of them. The repertoire includes 250,000 to 350,000 clones, around 90% of them detected once, and about 2% sits in the top ten. The TCR sequence derives from a young man with active or convalescent COVID-19. The source material was peripheral blood. The V gene is TRBV29-1, the J gene TRBJ1-2, with D perhaps matching TRBD1 (5 bases). The DNA of the CDR3 is TGCAGCGTTGATCTGGGGCGAGGCTACACCTTC. It yields the protein CSVDLGRGYTF.